These T cell receptor beta chains were read from a single sample in a study of a mutant IDH1 vaccine in newly diagnosed glioma. What these receptors recognize is not known. TCRdb keeps only in-frame clones here, not all; method: immunoSEQ multiplex PCR. Here the sample spans under 70,000 clones, approximately 80% being singletons. Sequencing used PBMCs, obtained from a glioma patient whose treatment included an IDH1 peptide vaccine. The origin of the receptors is a man aged 30 to 45 with glioma. Each CDR3 is given with its conserved first and last residue. A D gene is named only where the DNA matches it firmly. Clone size appears in some rows only: once, few, many, or a class for an expanded clone.

D	V	size	J	CDR3	DNA
TRBD1	TRBV7-2	.	TRBJ2-7	CASSLAGQGASYEQYF	TGTGCCAGCAGCTTAGCTGGTCAGGGGGCATCCTACGAGCAGTACTTC
.	TRBV9	.	TRBJ1-1	CASSPFHGGEAFF	TGTGCCAGCAGCCCATTCCACGGGGGTGAAGCTTTCTTC
.	TRBV5-5	.	TRBJ2-2	CASSTDRRINTGELFF	TGTGCCAGCAGCACTGACAGGCGCATTAACACCGGGGAGCTGTTTTTT
TRBD1	TRBV4-1	.	TRBJ1-1	CASSVQGRGAFF	TGCGCCAGCAGCGTACAGGGGAGAGGAGCTTTCTTT
.	TRBV18	.	TRBJ2-2	CASSQYGAGANTGELFF	TGTGCCAGCTCCCAGTACGGGGCCGGCGCGAACACCGGGGAGCTGTTTTTT
.	TRBV19	.	TRBJ2-6	CASSTPYLTSSSGANVLTF	TGTGCCAGTAGTACGCCCTACCTTACAAGTTCCTCTGGGGCCAACGTCCTGACTTTC
.	TRBV5-4	.	TRBJ2-7	CASSHGGLDYEQYF	TGTGCCAGCAGCCATGGGGGGCTTGACTACGAGCAGTACTTC
TRBD1	TRBV6-1	.	TRBJ2-7	CASSGPIQGAYEQYF	TGTGCCAGCAGTGGACCTATACAGGGGGCCTACGAGCAGTACTTC
.	TRBV7-9	once	TRBJ2-5	CASSLVQGLQETQYF	TGTGCCAGCAGCTTAGTTCAGGGGTTGCAAGAGACCCAGTACTTC
.	TRBV29-1	.	TRBJ2-3	CSATIGGTQYF	TGCAGCGCCACGATTGGGGGCACGCAGTATTTT
.	TRBV5-5	.	TRBJ2-7	CASSSTVVPYEQYF	TGTGCCAGCAGCTCAACTGTTGTCCCCTACGAGCAGTACTTC
TRBD1	TRBV28	.	TRBJ1-5	CASTWEGARNQPQHF	TGTGCCAGCACCTGGGAGGGGGCGCGAAATCAGCCCCAGCATTTT
.	TRBV6-5	.	TRBJ2-4	CASRLSGTTLNIQYF	TGTGCCAGCCGCCTGTCCGGGACAACTTTAAACATTCAGTACTTC
.	TRBV5-1	.	TRBJ1-6	CASSLVANSPLHF	TGCGCCAGCAGCTTGGTGGCGAATTCACCCCTCCACTTT
TRBD1	TRBV28	few	TRBJ1-6	CASRGGRVGSPLHF	TGTGCCAGCAGAGGGGGCAGGGTTGGGTCACCCCTCCACTTT
TRBD1	TRBV10-3	.	TRBJ1-4	CASRGFVSEKLFF	TGTGCAAGCAGGGGGTTCGTTTCTGAAAAACTGTTTTTT
.	TRBV25-1	.	TRBJ2-1	CASYGGYNEQFF	TGTGCCAGCTACGGGGGCTACAATGAGCAGTTCTTC
.	TRBV5-1	.	TRBJ1-1	CASSLRPGAEAFF	TGCGCCAGCAGCTTACGGCCGGGGGCTGAAGCTTTCTTT
.	TRBV19	few	TRBJ1-1	CASSRNQWNTEAFF	TGTGCCAGTAGTCGTAATCAGTGGAACACTGAAGCTTTCTTT
TRBD1	TRBV2	few	TRBJ1-5	CASSAGTGAQPQHF	TGTGCCAGCAGTGCCGGGACAGGGGCCCAGCCCCAGCATTTT
.	TRBV19	.	TRBJ1-1	CASSIRTVTNTEAFF	TGTGCCAGTAGTATACGGACAGTTACGAACACTGAAGCTTTCTTT
.	TRBV10-2	.	TRBJ1-4	CASSEAGGEVEKLFF	TGCGCCAGCAGTGAGGCGGGGGGCGAAGTTGAAAAACTGTTTTTT
TRBD1	TRBV14	.	TRBJ2-7	CASSPGTGYEQYF	TGTGCCAGCAGCCCTGGGACAGGGTACGAGCAGTACTTC
.	TRBV6-5	once	TRBJ2-3	CASGDTSFRTDTQYF	TGTGCCAGCGGAGACACCTCTTTCCGCACAGATACGCAGTATTTT
.	TRBV5-8	once	TRBJ2-3	CASSFGSGSTDTQYF	TGTGCCAGCAGCTTTGGGAGTGGGAGCACAGATACGCAGTATTTT
.	TRBV7-6	.	TRBJ2-6	CASSLVSGSGANVLTF	TGTGCCAGCAGCTTAGTCTCGGGGTCTGGGGCCAACGTCCTGACTTTC
.	TRBV11-2	.	TRBJ1-1	CASSRRGLNTEAFF	TGCGCCAGCAGCCGTCGGGGGTTGAACACTGAAGCTTTCTTT
.	TRBV6-6	once	TRBJ1-2	CASSYDNYGYTF	TGTGCCAGCAGTTACGACAACTATGGCTACACCTTC
.	TRBV7-9	once	TRBJ2-1	CASSYGTYTGDEQFF	TGTGCCAGCAGCTACGGGACTTACACCGGGGATGAGCAGTTCTTC
.	TRBV7-2	.	TRBJ1-6	CASSFRPPVSSPLHF	TGTGCCAGCAGCTTTCGCCCTCCAGTGAGTTCACCCCTCCACTTT
.	TRBV7-9	.	TRBJ1-1	CASSPGTGGVTEAFF	TGTGCCAGCAGCCCCGGGACCGGAGGAGTCACTGAAGCTTTCTTT
.	TRBV11-2	.	TRBJ2-5	CASSLGGLSVTPGYF	TGTGCCAGCAGCTTGGGGGGACTCTCAGTCACCCCCGGGTACTTC
TRBD1	TRBV7-2	.	TRBJ1-2	CASSFGQGARGYTF	TGTGCCAGCAGCTTCGGACAGGGGGCGCGGGGCTACACCTTC
TRBD1	TRBV19	.	TRBJ1-6	CASSINYRGNSPLHF	TGTGCCAGTAGTATTAATTACAGGGGGAATTCACCCCTCCACTTT
.	TRBV7-9	.	TRBJ1-2	CASSQGGDSHGYTF	TGTGCCAGCAGCCAAGGGGGGGACTCCCATGGCTACACCTTC
TRBD1	TRBV28	.	TRBJ1-5	CASSPGTGGLDNQPQHF	TGTGCCAGCAGCCCCGGGACAGGGGGCTTAGACAATCAGCCCCAGCATTTT
TRBD1	TRBV9	.	TRBJ2-3	CASSVRGQGLTDTQYF	TGTGCCAGCAGCGTCCGGGGACAGGGTTTGACAGATACGCAGTATTTT
TRBD1	TRBV28	.	TRBJ1-2	CASSFRPLRQGNNYGYTF	TGTGCCAGCAGTTTTCGACCCCTCAGACAGGGAAATAACTATGGCTACACCTTC
TRBD1	TRBV5-1	.	TRBJ1-1	CASSRGGPKGNTEAFF	TGCGCCAGCAGCCGAGGGGGCCCCAAGGGGAACACTGAAGCTTTCTTT
TRBD1	TRBV5-4	few	TRBJ1-2	CASSLPGQGYLGYTF	TGTGCCAGCAGCTTGCCGGGACAGGGTTATCTTGGCTACACCTTC
.	TRBV20-1	.	TRBJ1-6	CSATSPLHF	TGCAGTGCGACTTCACCCCTCCACTTT
.	TRBV9	few	TRBJ1-4	CASSVGPREKLFF	TGTGCCAGCAGCGTAGGCCCTCGCGAAAAACTGTTTTTT
TRBD1	TRBV6-1	.	TRBJ1-2	CAGRDRLDNYGYTF	TGTGCCGGCCGGGACAGGCTTGATAACTATGGCTACACCTTC
TRBD2	TRBV11-2	.	TRBJ2-1	CASSLSGGEQFF	TGTGCCAGCAGCTTATCGGGGGGTGAGCAGTTCTTC
.	TRBV10-2	.	TRBJ1-3	CASTPLDSGNTIYF	TGCGCCAGCACCCCCCTCGACTCTGGAAACACCATATATTTT
.	TRBV6-7	.	TRBJ1-4	CASSSRGGATNEKLFF	TGTGCCAGCAGTTCCCGGGGTGGGGCAACTAATGAAAAACTGTTTTTT
.	TRBV18	.	TRBJ1-6	CASSPLQGHNSPLHF	TGTGCCAGCTCACCACTCCAGGGGCATAATTCACCCCTCCACTTT
.	TRBV29-1	.	TRBJ2-3	CSVLLSYSDTQYF	TGCAGCGTCCTTTTGTCATATTCAGATACGCAGTATTTT
TRBD1	TRBV11-2	once	TRBJ2-7	CASSSKGTGRSSYEQYF	TGTGCCAGCAGCTCGAAAGGGACAGGGAGAAGCTCCTACGAGCAGTACTTC
.	TRBV18	.	TRBJ1-6	CASSPVGNSPLHF	TGTGCCAGCTCACCGGTCGGAAATTCACCCCTCCACTTT
.	TRBV10-3	.	TRBJ2-1	CAILATNHAINEQFF	TGTGCCATCTTGGCCACAAACCACGCCATCAATGAGCAGTTCTTC
TRBD2	TRBV11-2	.	TRBJ2-3	CASSRRTSGGAHTDTQYF	TGTGCCAGCAGCCGACGGACTAGCGGGGGGGCCCACACAGATACGCAGTATTTT
TRBD1	TRBV27	once	TRBJ2-7	CASRLMDRGRYEQYF	TGTGCCAGCAGACTTATGGACAGGGGGCGCTACGAGCAGTACTTC
.	TRBV20-1	once	TRBJ1-2	CSATGNGYTF	TGCAGTGCTACAGGGAATGGCTACACCTTC
TRBD1	TRBV5-4	.	TRBJ1-2	CASSGTGTNYGYTF	TGTGCCAGCTCAGGGACAGGAACTAACTATGGCTACACCTTC
.	TRBV5-4	once	TRBJ2-6	CASSLESGVAGANVLTF	TGTGCCAGCAGCTTGGAGTCAGGGGTTGCTGGGGCCAACGTCCTGACTTTC
.	TRBV4-1	.	TRBJ1-2	CASSQGTGGGGYTF	TGCGCCAGCAGCCAAGGGACGGGTGGGGGAGGCTACACCTTC
.	TRBV28	.	TRBJ1-5	CASSLLGAGEQPQHF	TGTGCCAGCAGTTTATTAGGGGCAGGAGAACAGCCCCAGCATTTT
.	TRBV6-6	.	TRBJ1-1	CASYPEYRLNTEAFF	TGTGCCAGCTACCCGGAATACAGATTGAACACTGAAGCTTTCTTT
.	TRBV10-1	once	TRBJ2-3	CASSDWRSEDTQYF	TGCGCCAGCAGTGACTGGAGGAGTGAAGATACGCAGTATTTT